This T cell receptor beta chain was sequenced during a study of identical twins. Notes on the study in general: Alpha sequences out of frame and shared by twins had excess low generation probability. Models underestimated out-of-frame TCR alpha sharing in monozygotic twins.

TCRdb fed the 5' RACE reads into MiXCR, producing one record per CDR3 protein. The sample has 400,000 or so distinct CDR3 sequences, roughly 9% seen once; the top ten hold 7.5% to 9.5%. Many counts were recorded for this clonotype. Antigen specificity is unknown. This clonotype was obtained from a woman aged 50 to 60 in good health. Sequenced sample: naive T cells sorted from blood.

The CDR3 loop is CSVPRETQYF. CDR3 in DNA: TGCAGCGTCCCAAGAGAGACCCAGTACTTC. The V call is TRBV29-1, the J call TRBJ2-5, with unresolved D. Looked up from germline, CDR1 is SQVTM and CDR2 is ANQGSEA. This CDR3 region has 10 residues. V lost 6 bases, J lost 4 bases, and 6 bases lay in between. Full variable domain (rest looked up from reference TRBV29-1 and TRBJ2-5): SAVISQKPSRDICQRGTSLTIQCQVDSQVTMMFWYRQQPGQSLTLIATANQGSEATYESGFVIDKFPISRPNLTFSTLTVSNMSPEDSSIYLCSVPRETQYFGPGTRLLVL.